This T cell receptor beta chain was sequenced for a study of T cells in Graves' hyperthyroidism and ophthalmopathy. The CDR3 contains 13 residues. Germline CDR1 is MNHEY and CDR2 is SMNVEV (reference sequence). Trimming took off 3 bases at V and 4 bases at J, with 9 bases between the two ends. Using RNA transcripts as the source, TCR beta CDR3 regions were amplified. In the first-round RT-PCR of the TCR CDR3, the HTBI primer set was used. TCRdb called the multiplex PCR reads again in MiXCR, with one record for every CDR3 protein. The sample comprises around 240,000 distinct CDR3 sequences, 13% to 15% of which are singletons, and 13% rests with the top ten. This clonotype appeared many times.

The chain carries TRBV27 and TRBJ1-1; D is unclear. The TCR comes from a woman aged 35 to 49 with Graves' hyperthyroidism that later progressed to Graves' ophthalmopathy. Sequenced sample: blood. The CDR3 nucleotides read TGTGCCAGCAGTTTGGGGAGGGTCACTGAAGCTTTCTTT. Its translation is CASSLGRVTEAFF.